This T cell receptor (beta chain) came from a study of blood T cell repertoires in COVID-19 (TCRdb year 2020). General notes on the study: The collaborator samples originated in the United States, Italy and Spain and spanned the acute and convalescent phases of COVID-19. The prospective study material was composed of cDNA or gDNA derived from T cells, B-cell-depleted T cells, or PBMCs. The dataset comprised deeply sampled blood TCRbeta repertoires from subjects exposed to, actively infected with, or recovered from COVID-19. The repertoires were made available in a free public database intended to serve as a resource for research on the immune response to SARS-CoV-2. Samples came from the ongoing ImmuneRACE study (first 160 participants) plus 1,254 subjects from 6 global collaborators. Sample metadata almost always included a de-identified subject ID, COVID-19 status, age in years and sex. Where available, HLA class I and class II types were obtained from metadata supplied by the sample provider rather than from assay-based typing.

TCRbeta CDR3 regions were amplified from genomic DNA using the immunoSEQ Assay, a bias-controlled multiplex PCR. In the source study's methods: The number of nucleated cells in each sample was estimated from the amplification of reference gene primers within the assay. To quantify the absolute abundance of each unique TCRbeta CDR3 rearrangement, sequence reads were collapsed and filtered. For each sample, productive Simpson clonality was calculated as the square root of Simpson's diversity index over productive rearrangements. As stored in TCRdb, this immuneACCESS dataset retains in-frame rearrangements with V and J assigned. A fraction of the clones does not appear; measured against another copy, unresolved V genes explain less than half of the discrepancy, and the remainder lacks a known reason. D and trimming were read from the DNA, whereas the V and J calls and clone size are those reported in that table. The sample table holds some 260,000 clones, of which 85% to 95% were seen once. 1.9% of the sample is held by the ten biggest clonotypes.

Enrolling through a virtual design, the prospective study's participants ranged in age from roughly 18 to 89 years and lived across around 25 United States geographic areas. In the prospective study, participants were assigned to cohorts based on the clinical history participants reported in a screening survey and a study questionnaire. For ImmuneRACE Cohort 3, a participant was defined as recovered based on two consecutive negative NP/OP PCR tests, clearance by a healthcare professional, or resolution of symptoms. Mobile phlebotomists in the prospective study collected whole blood, serum and a nasopharyngeal or oropharyngeal swab from every participant. Prospective study participants could optionally give additional blood draws and questionnaires over an approximately 2-month period. Prospective study blood samples were shipped either frozen or at room temperature before DNA extraction. About this clone itself: This receptor's antigen is unknown. No base quality values were provided; no much bigger clone lies one nucleotide off.

Results the study describes overall, beyond this receptor: How much clinical and demographic metadata was included differed by source and by participant, and the metadata was provided uncurated.

The material sequenced was PBMCs or T cells enriched from blood (not recorded which). This receptor was taken from a woman under 30 who had recovered from COVID-19.

The sequenced DNA: TGTGCCAGCAGCTATGCGGACAGGGGGCAACGTGGCTACACCTTC. The encoded protein is CASSYADRGQRGYTF. The chain was built from TRBV7-2 and TRBJ1-2, with 11 bases matching TRBD1. Measured from the cysteine to the phenylalanine, the CDR3 is 15 residues long. Left in the record is the CDR3 DNA by itself, 45 bases read in frame from the first base. CDR1 SGHTA and CDR2 FQGNSA were looked up in the germline V gene. Trimming removed 4 bases from V and 7 bases from J; the gene matches leave 8 bases unexplained.